There are a few counts of the clone carrying this TCR beta chain. This entry comes from a study of blood T cells in healthy people across ages. Combining a sample-barcoded 5' primer with a J-beta primer mix, a second PCR ran for about 6 to 12 cycles. TCRdb re-derived calls from the 5' RACE reads in MiXCR, one entry per CDR3 protein. The table shows hundreds of thousands of distinct CDR3 sequences, with about 46% occurring only once. CDR3 length: 13 residues. Germline V gene sequence: CDR1 SGHRS, CDR2 YFSETQ. V was clipped by 3 bases and J by 4 bases, with 5 bases between them. J is TRBJ2-6 and V is TRBV5-1, with D unclear. Sequencing used blood. This TCR came from a man aged 80 or over in good health. The CDR3 DNA sequence: TGCGCCAGCAGCTCACAAGGGGCCAACGTCCTGACTTTC. It encodes CASSSQGANVLTF.